This TCR beta chain emerged from a study of lymphopenia after photon versus proton radiotherapy. Profiling relied on immunoSEQ multiplex PCR, and the TCRdb table lists in-frame clones only, not all of them. This table has about 42,000 clones, roughly four fifths appearing once. The junction had 6 bases not matched to a gene; V was cut back by 6 bases and J by 1 base. The CDR3 runs to 15 residues. Per germline, CDR1 SNHLY and CDR2 FYNNEI. This chain links TRBV2 with TRBJ2-7; 10 bases line up with TRBD2. The specimen comprised peripheral blood, sampled from a patient treated with proton-based radiotherapy. This clonotype was sampled from a woman in her 70s with pancreatic cancer. The chain's CDR3 is CASSPGTSVSYEQYF. In nucleotides, the CDR3 is TGTGCCAGCAGCCCCGGGACTAGCGTTTCCTACGAGCAGTACTTC. Looking up the rest from reference TRBV2 and TRBJ2-7 gives the full variable domain: EPEVTQTPSHQVTQMGQEVILRCVPISNHLYFYWYRQILGQKVEFLVSFYNNEISEKSEIFDDQFSVERPDGSNFTLKIRSTKLEDSAMYFCASSPGTSVSYEQYFGPGTRLTVT.